This T cell receptor (beta chain) stems from a study of T cell responses to AZD1222 COVID-19 vaccine. Germline-derived CDR1 and CDR2 are PRHDT and FYEKMQ (reference sequence). Trimming took 5 bases from V and 5 from J; bases not matched to a gene: 9. This CDR3 has 15 residues. Only in-frame clones appear in the TCRdb table, and some are missing; sequencing was by immunoSEQ multiplex PCR. The sample has more than 100,000 clones, around 91% seen once. This TCR came from an adult in good health. This chain uses TRBV13 with TRBJ2-3, with TRBD2 matching over 8 bases. The input for sequencing was peripheral blood, taken on day 0 of AZD1222 vaccination. The CDR3 DNA reads TGTGCCAGCAGCCGAGGTGGCGGGGGGCTAGATACGCAGTATTTT. Translated, it gives CASSRGGGGLDTQYF.